This TCR beta chain was identified in a study of blood T cell repertoires in COVID-19. Study overall: Both acute and convalescent COVID-19 samples were obtained from the United States, Italy and Spain.

Germline V gene data show CDR1 as LGHNA and CDR2 as YNFKEQ. The CDR3 covers 16 residues. V was cut by 2 bases and J by 0 bases, with 14 bases left in between. Profiling relied on immunoSEQ multiplex PCR, and the TCRdb table lists in-frame clones only, not all of them. The table lists under 200,000 clones, more than 70% of them singletons. The V and J genes are TRBV4-2 and TRBJ2-7, with D hard to call. The receptor was derived from a man aged 18 to 30 with active or convalescent COVID-19. Source material: peripheral blood. Here the CDR3 reads CASSQKRGSLSYEQYF. For the CDR3, the DNA is TGTGCCAGCAGCCAAAAGCGAGGTAGCCTCTCCTACGAGCAGTACTTC.